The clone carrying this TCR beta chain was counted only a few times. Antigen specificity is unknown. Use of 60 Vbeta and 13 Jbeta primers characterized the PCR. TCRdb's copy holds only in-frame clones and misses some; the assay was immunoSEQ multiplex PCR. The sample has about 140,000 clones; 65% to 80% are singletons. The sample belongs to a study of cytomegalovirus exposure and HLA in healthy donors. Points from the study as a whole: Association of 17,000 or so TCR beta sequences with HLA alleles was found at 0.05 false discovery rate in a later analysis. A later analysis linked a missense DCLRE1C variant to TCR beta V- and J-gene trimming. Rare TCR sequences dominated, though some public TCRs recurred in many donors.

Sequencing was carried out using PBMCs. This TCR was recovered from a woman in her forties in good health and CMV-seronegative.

This CDR3 reads CASSLGEGLEAFF. The CDR3, as DNA: TGTGCCAGCAGCTTGGGGGAGGGGCTTGAAGCTTTCTTT. The chain carries TRBV5-6 and TRBJ1-1; D might be TRBD1 (5 bases). This CDR3 region has 13 residues. The ends were cut back, 0 bases at V and 7 bases at J, with 10 bases in the middle. Germline CDR1 and CDR2: SGHDT and YYEEEE.